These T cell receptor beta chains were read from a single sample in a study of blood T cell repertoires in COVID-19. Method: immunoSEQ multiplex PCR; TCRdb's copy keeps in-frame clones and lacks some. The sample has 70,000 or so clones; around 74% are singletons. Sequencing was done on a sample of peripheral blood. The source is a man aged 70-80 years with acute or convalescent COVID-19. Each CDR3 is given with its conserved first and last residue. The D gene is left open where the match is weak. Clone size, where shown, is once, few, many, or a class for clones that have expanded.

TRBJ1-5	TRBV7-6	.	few	TGTGCCAGCTCCCCAGGAGGGTTCTTCAGCAATCAGCCCCAGCATTTT	CASSPGGFFSNQPQHF
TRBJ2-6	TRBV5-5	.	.	TGTGCCAGCAGCTTGGGAGGGACTGGGGCCAACGTCCTGACTTTC	CASSLGGTGANVLTF
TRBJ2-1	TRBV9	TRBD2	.	TGTGCCAGCAGCTCCGGGGGGCTAGCGGGAGGGAATGAGCAGTTCTTC	CASSSGGLAGGNEQFF
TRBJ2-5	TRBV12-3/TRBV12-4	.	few	TGTGCCAGCAGGATACAGAGAGAGACCCAGTACTTC	CASRIQRETQYF
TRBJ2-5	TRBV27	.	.	TGTGCCAGCAGTCCTATGGGGGCGGAAGAGACCCAGTACTTC	CASSPMGAEETQYF
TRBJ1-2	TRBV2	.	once	TGTGCCAGCAGTGAAGGTCAGTGGCATGGCTACACCTTC	CASSEGQWHGYTF
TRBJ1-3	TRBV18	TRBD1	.	TGTGCCAGCTCACCAGGACAGGGTGTAGATGGAAACACCATATATTTT	CASSPGQGVDGNTIYF
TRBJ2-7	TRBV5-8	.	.	TGTGCCAGCAGCCCCGGGTACCGAGCCGAGCAGTACTTC	CASSPGYRAEQYF
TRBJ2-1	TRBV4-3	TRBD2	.	TGCGCCAGCAGCCAAGAGGGACTAGTCAATGAGCAGTTCTTC	CASSQEGLVNEQFF
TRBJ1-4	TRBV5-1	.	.	TGCGCCAGCAGCCTCACCGGGTTTCTTAATGAAAAACTGTTTTTT	CASSLTGFLNEKLFF
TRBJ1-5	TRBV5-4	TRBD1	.	TGTGCCAGCAGCTTGGACGGGACAGGGATTCAGCCCCAGCATTTT	CASSLDGTGIQPQHF
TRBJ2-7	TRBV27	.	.	TGTGCCAGCTGGGGTTCCGGGGACGAGCAGTACTTC	CASWGSGDEQYF
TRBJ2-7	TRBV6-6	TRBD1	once	TGTGCCAGCAGTTACTGGGACAGGGGCTACGAGCAGTACTTC	CASSYWDRGYEQYF
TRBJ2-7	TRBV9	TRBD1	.	TGTGCCAGCAGCGTCTCCGGGGGACAGGGTTACGAGCAGTACTTC	CASSVSGGQGYEQYF
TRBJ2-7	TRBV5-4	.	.	TGTGCCAGCAGCTTTGACAGCTACGAGCAGTACTTC	CASSFDSYEQYF
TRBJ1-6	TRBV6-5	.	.	TGTGCCAGCAGTTACTCGAGCCTGACCTATAATTCACCCCTCCACTTT	CASSYSSLTYNSPLHF
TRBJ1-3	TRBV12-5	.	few	TGTGCTAGTGGTTTGGGGCCCGGGAACACCATATATTTT	CASGLGPGNTIYF
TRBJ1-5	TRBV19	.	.	TGTGCCACCGATTCAGGGGCTAGCAATCAGCCCCAGCATTTT	CATDSGASNQPQHF
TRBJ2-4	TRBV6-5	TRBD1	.	TGTGCCAGTCAGGGGGCGGGTAACATTCAGTACTTC	CASQGAGNIQYF
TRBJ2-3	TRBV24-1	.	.	TGTGCCACCAGTGATCCCCAGGACTACCTTCAGGGAGATACGCAGTATTTT	CATSDPQDYLQGDTQYF
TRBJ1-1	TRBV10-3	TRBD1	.	TGTGCCATTTCCCCGGGACAGGGGAACACTGAAGCTTTCTTT	CAISPGQGNTEAFF
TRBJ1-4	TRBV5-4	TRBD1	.	TGTGCCAGCAGCATACAGGGGCCTAATGAAAAACTGTTTTTT	CASSIQGPNEKLFF
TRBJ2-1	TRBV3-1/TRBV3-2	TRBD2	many	TGTGCCAGCACTGGGAGGGGCATGACCAATGAGCAGTTCTTC	CASTGRGMTNEQFF
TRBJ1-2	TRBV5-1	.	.	TGCGCCAGCAGCTTAGATCAGTCCTATGGCTACACCTTC	CASSLDQSYGYTF
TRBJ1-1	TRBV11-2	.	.	TGTGCCAGCAGCCCGCCGGGGAACACTGAAGCTTTCTTT	CASSPPGNTEAFF
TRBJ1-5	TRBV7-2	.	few	TGTGCCAGCAGCCCCGGCGCCCGGGGGCAGCCCCAGCATTTT	CASSPGARGQPQHF
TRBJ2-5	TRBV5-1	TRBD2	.	TGCGCCAGCAGCCCGGAGAGCGGGAGGGGACAGACCCAGTACTTC	CASSPESGRGQTQYF
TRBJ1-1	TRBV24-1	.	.	TGTGCCACCGCGGAAAACACTGAAGCTTTCTTT	CATAENTEAFF
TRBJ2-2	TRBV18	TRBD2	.	TGTGCCAGCTCACTGACTAGCGGGAGAACCGGGGAGCTGTTTTTT	CASSLTSGRTGELFF
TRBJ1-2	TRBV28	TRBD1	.	TGTGCCAGCAGTTTTTTTGACAGGGTTCATGGCTACACCTTC	CASSFFDRVHGYTF
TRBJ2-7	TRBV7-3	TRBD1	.	TGTGCCAGCAGCACGGACAGGTGGGGCGAGCAGTACTTC	CASSTDRWGEQYF
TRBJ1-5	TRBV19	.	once	TGTGCCAGTAGTATGGAGGGGTTTTTTGGCAATCAGCCCCAGCATTTT	CASSMEGFFGNQPQHF
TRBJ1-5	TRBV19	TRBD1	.	TGTGCCAGTAGTCCAGGGGGCCGGGGCAATCAGCCCCAGCATTTT	CASSPGGRGNQPQHF
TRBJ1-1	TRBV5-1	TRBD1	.	TGCGCCAGCAGCTTTTCTGGACAGGCGGACACTGAAGCTTTCTTT	CASSFSGQADTEAFF
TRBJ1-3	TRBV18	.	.	TGTGCCAGCTCACCATACGACAGCAGCTCTGGAAACACCATATATTTT	CASSPYDSSSGNTIYF
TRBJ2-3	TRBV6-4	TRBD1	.	TGTGCCAGCAGGACAGGGGGCTATGGAGATACGCAGTATTTT	CASRTGGYGDTQYF
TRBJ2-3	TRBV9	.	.	TGTGCCAGCAGCGGAGGGGGGGCAGATACGCAGTATTTT	CASSGGGADTQYF
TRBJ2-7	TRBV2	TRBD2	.	TGTGCCAGCAGGGGGAGGGGAACCTACGAGCAGTACTTC	CASRGRGTYEQYF
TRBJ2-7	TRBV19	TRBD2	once	TGTGCCAGTAGTATAGCGGGAGGTCTCGAGCAGTACTTC	CASSIAGGLEQYF
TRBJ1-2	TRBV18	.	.	TGTGCCAGCTCACCTAGACAGGAAGATGGCTACACCTTC	CASSPRQEDGYTF
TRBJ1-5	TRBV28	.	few	TGTGCCAGCAGCCCGGGGGGGGCGAGACAGCCCCAGCATTTT	CASSPGGARQPQHF
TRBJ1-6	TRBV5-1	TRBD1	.	TGCGCCAGCAGCTCGGGAAGGACAGGGTGGAATTCACCCCTCCACTTT	CASSSGRTGWNSPLHF
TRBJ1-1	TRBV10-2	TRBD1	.	TGCGCCAGCAGAACCGGGACAGGGAACACTGAAGCTTTCTTT	CASRTGTGNTEAFF
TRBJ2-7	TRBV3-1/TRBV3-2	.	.	TGTGCCAGCAGCCCCCCACCGGGTGACAGCAATCACGAGCAGTACTTC	CASSPPPGDSNHEQYF
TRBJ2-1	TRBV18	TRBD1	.	TGTGCCAGCTCACCCCCGGGACAGGGATACAATGAGCAGTTCTTC	CASSPPGQGYNEQFF
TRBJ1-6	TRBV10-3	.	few	TGTGCCATCAGACCTTCCCAGGCGGAGGATTCACCCCTCCACTTT	CAIRPSQAEDSPLHF
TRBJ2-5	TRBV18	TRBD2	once	TGTGCCAGCTCGGGCAGCGGGAGGGCATGGGGAGAGACCCAGTACTTC	CASSGSGRAWGETQYF
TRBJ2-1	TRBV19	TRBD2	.	TGTGCCAGTAGTAGTTGGACTAGCGGTCTCAATGAGCAGTTCTTC	CASSSWTSGLNEQFF